The 22 T cell receptor beta chains presented below share a single source sample, sequenced in a study of identical twins. TCRdb re-analysed the 5' RACE reads in MiXCR, keeping a single row per CDR3 protein. The sample shows more than 400,000 distinct CDR3 sequences, 15% of them seen only once. The same specimen was also included in a second study, on yellow fever vaccine responses in identical twins.

Sequencing was done on a sample of CD4+ T cells sorted from blood. The source is a young woman in good health.

This clonotype came up a few times. The rearrangement uses TRBV4-1 and TRBJ1-1; D is ambiguous. The germline CDR1 and CDR2 sequences are MGHRA and YSYEKL. The V end lost 3 bases, the J end lost 1 base, and 9 bases lay between the germline ends. This CDR3 spans 14 amino acids. CDR3 sequence (DNA): TGCGCCAGCAGCCAGCAACAGAAGAACACTGAAGCTTTCTTT. It yields the protein CASSQQQKNTEAFF.

This clonotype was counted between two and nine times. The V and J genes are TRBV29-1 and TRBJ1-2; perhaps TRBD1 as D (5 bases). Trimming took off 1 base at V and 8 bases at J, with 11 bases between the two ends. The CDR3 has 12 residues. Germline assignment: CDR1 SQVTM and CDR2 ANQGSEA. Here the CDR3 DNA reads TGCAGCGTTGAAGGGGGCCGGGGGGGCTACACCTTC. As protein: CSVEGGRGGYTF. The whole variable domain, remainder taken from reference TRBV29-1 and TRBJ1-2, is SAVISQKPSRDICQRGTSLTIQCQVDSQVTMMFWYRQQPGQSLTLIATANQGSEATYESGFVIDKFPISRPNLTFSTLTVSNMSPEDSSIYLCSVEGGRGGYTFGSGTRLTVV.

The J gene is TRBJ1-1, the V gene TRBV6-5, with D perhaps matching TRBD1 (5 bases). The CDR3 length is 15 residues. Germline CDR1 and CDR2: MNHEY and SVGAGI. Trimming took 2 bases from V and 0 from J, leaving 10 bases between them. CDR3 bases: TGTGCCAGCAGTTACGGGGGAGTCATGAACACTGAAGCTTTCTTT. As protein: CASSYGGVMNTEAFF.

The chain carries TRBV14 and TRBJ2-1; D is perhaps TRBD1 (5 bases). The CDR3 is 16 amino acids. V was shortened by 1 base and J by 4 bases, with 14 bases between the two germline ends. Germline CDR1 SGHDN, CDR2 FVKESK. Here the CDR3 reads CASSQATVDLYNEQFF. The CDR3 DNA is TGTGCCAGCAGCCAAGCGACAGTAGACCTTTACAATGAGCAGTTCTTC.

Note on this clonotype: One junction end disagrees with the germline gene, perhaps due to a read error. The CDR3 is CASIQAGGPNTGQLFF. As DNA, the CDR3 is TGTGCCAGCATCCAAGCGGGGGGTCCAAACACCGGGCAGCTGTTTTTT. This rearrangement joins TRBV7-9 to TRBJ2-2; 9 nucleotides agree with TRBD2. In germline, CDR1 is SEHNR, CDR2 FQNEAQ (reference sequence). The CDR3 extends over 16 amino acids.

The rearrangement joins TRBV3-1 to TRBJ2-1; no firm D call. The CDR3 length is 16 residues. Germline lookup yields CDR1 LGHDT and CDR2 YNNKEL (reference sequence). The V and J ends lost 4 bases and 0 bases respectively, with 13 bases between them. The CDR3 reads CASSRNVLSSYNEQFF. CDR3 DNA sequence: TGTGCCAGCAGCCGGAACGTACTAAGCTCCTACAATGAGCAGTTCTTC.

This clonotype came up a few times. This chain links TRBV5-1 with TRBJ2-7, with 14 bases aligning to TRBD2. Germline CDR1 and CDR2: SGHRS and YFSETQ. V was clipped by 4 bases and J by 3 bases; unmatched bases: 6. The CDR3 has 16 amino acids. The CDR3 bases are TGCGCCAGCAGCCGTACCGGGACTAGCGGGAGCTACGAGCAGTACTTC. Translated, it gives CASSRTGTSGSYEQYF.

The table lists this clonotype with a few counts. V and J are TRBV6-1 and TRBJ2-2; 7 bases are shared with TRBD2. Germline-derived CDR1 and CDR2 are MNHNS and SASEGT. V gave up 6 bases and J gave up 6 bases; unmatched junction bases: 7. The CDR3 is 14 residues long. This CDR3 reads CASRASGDPGELFF. The DNA of the CDR3 is TGTGCCAGCAGGGCCAGCGGGGACCCCGGGGAGCTGTTTTTT.

The chain recombines TRBV7-8 with TRBJ2-5; D is perhaps TRBD1 (6 bases). CDR1 and CDR2 (germline): SGHVS, FQNEAQ. The CDR3 runs to 14 residues. Trimming removed 5 bases from V and 1 base from J, with 11 bases in between. The DNA of the CDR3 is TGTGCCAGCAGCACCACAGGGAGCCAAGAGACCCAGTACTTC. It encodes CASSTTGSQETQYF.

This clonotype was seen only a few times. The V and J genes are TRBV27 and TRBJ1-5; no clear D gene. V dropped 3 bases and J dropped 5 bases, with 11 bases sitting between them. This CDR3 contains 14 residues. Germline V gene sequence: CDR1 MNHEY, CDR2 SMNVEV (reference sequence). CDR3: CASSFVRGDQPQHF. CDR3 bases: TGTGCCAGCAGTTTCGTGCGCGGGGATCAGCCCCAGCATTTT.

This clonotype was detected a few times. The CDR3 DNA reads as TGCAGCGTTGCCTCGGGGGGGGTGGAGACCCAGTACTTC. This codes for CSVASGGVETQYF. The chain is built from TRBV29-1 and TRBJ2-5; 8 bases fit TRBD2. The CDR3 has 13 amino acids. Germline assignment: CDR1 SQVTM and CDR2 ANQGSEA. V lost 4 bases to trimming and J lost 5 bases; unmatched junction nucleotides: 6.

This chain links TRBV12-3 or TRBV12-4 with TRBJ2-1; 7 bases match TRBD1. The CDR3 has 16 residues. J gave up 0 bases and V 5 bases, and 7 bases lay outside the gene matches. CDR3 in DNA: TGTGCCAGCAGTGGACTCGGACAGGTCTCCTACAATGAGCAGTTCTTC. This gives the protein CASSGLGQVSYNEQFF.

The genes are TRBV4-1 and TRBJ1-2; D remains ambiguous. Trimming shortened V by 1 base and J by 6 bases, and 18 bases separated the two germline ends. The germline gives CDR1 MGHRA, CDR2 YSYEKL. CDR3 length: 16 residues. CDR3 sequence (DNA): TGCGCCAGCAGCCAAGTCCCAGGAGTAGGAGACCATGGCTACACCTTC. It codes for CASSQVPGVGDHGYTF.

The rearrangement uses TRBV3-1 and TRBJ2-1; D gene unclear. Germline loops: CDR1 LGHDT, CDR2 YNNKEL (reference sequence). V lost 1 base, J lost 0 bases, and 7 bases lay in between. CDR3 length equals 15 residues. The CDR3 loop reads CASSQGRASYNEQFF. CDR3 DNA: TGTGCCAGCAGCCAAGGTAGGGCCTCCTACAATGAGCAGTTCTTC.

V is TRBV12-3 or TRBV12-4 and J is TRBJ1-1; 7 bases match TRBD1. The CDR3 runs to 13 residues. V gave up 5 bases and J gave up 6 bases; unmatched junction bases: 6. In nucleotides, the CDR3 is TGTGCCAGCAGTCTCACAGGGGACCCTGAAGCTTTCTTT. Translated: CASSLTGDPEAFF.

The chain employs TRBV5-6 and TRBJ1-1, with TRBD1 matching 7 bases. Per germline, CDR1 SGHDT and CDR2 YYEEEE. The length of the CDR3 is 17 residues. Trimming cost V 4 bases and J 1 base; bases outside gene matches: 13. The CDR3 region has the DNA TGTGCCAGCAGCAGTGGGCACTTTACAGGGGCGAACACTGAAGCTTTCTTT. Encoded protein: CASSSGHFTGANTEAFF.

V gene TRBV5-1 combines with J gene TRBJ2-7, with D perhaps TRBD1 or TRBD2 (6 bases each). This CDR3 is built from 8 residues. Germline V gene sequence: CDR1 SGHRS, CDR2 YFSETQ. The CDR3 DNA sequence: TGCGACGAGGGGGGGCAGTACGTC. Translation: CDEGGQYV.

Many counts were recorded for this clonotype. The V and J genes are TRBV25-1 and TRBJ2-5, with no clear D. From germline, CDR1 is MGHDK and CDR2 SYGVNS. The V end lost 1 base, the J end lost 6 bases, and 3 bases lay between the germline ends. The CDR3 is 11 residues long. The CDR3 loop is CASSEFQTQYF. The DNA of the CDR3 is TGTGCCAGCAGTGAATTTCAGACCCAGTACTTC.

This clonotype was detected a few times. The chain recombines TRBV5-1 with TRBJ2-5, with 7 bases lining up with TRBD2. Trimming took 0 bases from V and 3 from J; bases not matched to a gene: 5. CDR1 is SGHRS, CDR2 YFSETQ, per germline. CDR3 length: 15 amino acids. CDR3 region: CASSLAGLAEETQYF. CDR3 bases: TGCGCCAGCAGCTTGGCGGGTCTAGCGGAAGAGACCCAGTACTTC.

This clonotype was seen more than once but under ten times. The V call is TRBV11-3, the J call TRBJ2-7, with D unresolved. Trimming stripped 5 bases from V and 4 bases from J, with 6 bases between. The CDR3 extends over 11 amino acids. The germline V gene has CDR1 SGHNT and CDR2 YENEEA. The CDR3 sequence is CASSALYEQYF. The CDR3 DNA sequence: TGTGCCAGCAGCGCCCTGTACGAGCAGTACTTC.

The genes are TRBV7-2 and TRBJ2-3, with TRBD2 matching 8 bases. The CDR3 contains 16 residues. Germline V gene lookup returns CDR1 SGHTA and CDR2 FQGNSA. Trimming removed 7 bases from V and 3 bases from J; junction bases left unmatched: 12. The CDR3 loop reads CASTLQAAGATDTQYF. CDR3 nucleotide sequence: TGTGCCAGCACCCTACAAGCAGCGGGGGCGACAGATACGCAGTATTTT.

This clonotype turned up a few times. The rearrangement uses TRBV7-6 and TRBJ2-1; D might be TRBD1 (6 bases). CDR3 length: 16 amino acids. V was trimmed by 7 bases and J by 6 bases, leaving 22 bases between them. Germline-derived CDR1 and CDR2 are SGHVS and FNYEAQ. The CDR3 region has the DNA TGTGCCAGCAACCCCATGAGAGGGAAGGGGGTCAATGAGCAGTTCTTC. It specifies CASNPMRGKGVNEQFF.